The clone carrying this T cell receptor beta chain was seen a few times. The source of the sample is a study of cytomegalovirus exposure and HLA in healthy donors. The PCR was carried out with 60 Vbeta primers and 13 Jbeta primers. Profiled with immunoSEQ multiplex PCR; TCRdb holds only in-frame clones, not every one. The sample records about 94,000 clones, over 60% being singletons. This CDR3 region has 14 residues. V lost 5 bases to trimming and J lost 4 bases; unmatched junction nucleotides: 6. Germline loops: CDR1 SGHVS, CDR2 FNYEAQ. The origin of this receptor is a man aged 25 to 40 in good health and CMV-seronegative. Sequenced: PBMCs. The chain carries TRBV7-6 and TRBJ1-2, with 8 positions matching TRBD1. In nucleotides, the CDR3 is TGTGCCAGCAGCCCAGGACAGGGAGGCTATGGCTACACCTTC. Translated, it gives CASSPGQGGYGYTF.